This paragraph reports one T cell receptor (beta chain). Antigen specificity is unknown. At one end the junction does not follow the germline gene, possibly because of a read error. Looked up from germline, CDR1 is SNHLY and CDR2 is FYNNEI. This CDR3 contains 14 residues. The data are from a study of cytomegalovirus exposure and HLA in healthy donors. Study-level results: It has been reported that TCR beta sequences accurately predicted the HLA-A and HLA-B alleles of most subjects. A classifier reportedly called cytomegalovirus status with high sensitivity and specificity. Presence/absence results assume similar sequencing depth per donor, which may not hold. Of the V segments, some could not be distinguished, including TRBV6-2 and TRBV6-3, and were excluded.

Use of 60 Vbeta and 13 Jbeta primers characterized the PCR. Profiled with immunoSEQ multiplex PCR; TCRdb holds only in-frame clones, not every one. The sample has 150,000 to 200,000 clones, roughly 80% seen once. V usage is TRBV2 and J usage is TRBJ2-1; 9 positions agree with TRBD1. The sample taken for sequencing was PBMCs. The sequence was collected from a female donor in good health and CMV-seronegative. The CDR3 sequence is CASGDTGGIDEQFF. The CDR3 bases are TGTGCCAGCGGTGATACAGGGGGCATCGATGAGCAGTTCTTC.